The 22 T cell receptor beta chains below were found in one sample sequenced in a study of CD8 T cells in ankylosing spondylitis (dated by TCRdb to 2017 to 2019). Library prep was done by 5' RACE. For sequencing, an Illumina HiSeq 2500 was employed. The public reads were reanalyzed by TCRdb: fastp trimming at Q25, MiXCR alignment, in-frame beta chains only. Identical CDR3 proteins give one entry, which carries the most common genes and DNA. This sample has roughly 100,000 distinct CDR3 sequences in its table, and 24% of those were observed once. The top ten clonotypes cover approximately 13% of the sample. Material for sequencing was synovial fluid, either unsorted or a sorted T cell fraction (not recorded which). All receptors derive from a male donor with ankylosing spondylitis.

The chain combines TRBV27 with TRBJ2-4; D remains unclear. The V and J ends lost 7 bases and 0 bases respectively, with 19 bases between them. Per germline, CDR1 MNHEY and CDR2 SMNVEV (reference sequence). CDR3 size: 17 residues. CDR3 DNA: TGTGCCAGCACCATTGGATGCACCTGTCTAGCCAAAAACATTCAGTACTTC. Its translation: CASTIGCTCLAKNIQYF.

About this clonotype: A read error may produce the germline difference seen at one junction end. The chain couples TRBV5-1 to TRBJ2-5; D is possibly TRBD1 (5 bases). This CDR3 comprises 15 residues. The germline CDR1 and CDR2 sequences are SGHRS and YFSETQ. CDR3 bases: TGCGCCAGCAGCTTGATATGGCTAGGGGAAGACACCCAGTACTTC. This encodes CASSLIWLGEDTQYF.

The V gene is TRBV2, the J gene TRBJ1-6; D is unclear. Germline V CDR1 and CDR2: SNHLY, FYNNEI. The CDR3 loop spans 13 amino acids. Trimming took 11 bases from V and 8 from J, leaving 16 bases between them. This chain's CDR3 is CASQTRTDSPLHF. In DNA, the CDR3 is TGTGCCTCACAGACAAGGACTGATTCACCCCTCCACTTT.

This clonotype was counted at least ten times. This sequence joins TRBV29-1 and TRBJ1-3; D unclear. The V end lost 5 bases, the J end lost 9 bases, and 11 bases lay between the germline ends. CDR3 length equals 11 residues. Germline V gene data show CDR1 as SQVTM and CDR2 as ANQGSEA. The CDR3 region is CSVLVQTTIYF. In DNA form, the CDR3 reads TGCAGCGTTTTAGTGCAAACCACCATATATTTT.

The genes are TRBV9 and TRBJ2-2, with D unclear. Germline CDR1 is SGDLS and CDR2 is YYNGEE. The CDR3 spans 13 residues. The V and J ends lost 2 bases and 4 bases respectively, with 6 bases between them. The CDR3 region is CASSVKSTGELFF. CDR3 DNA: TGTGCCAGCAGCGTTAAGAGCACCGGGGAGCTGTTTTTT.

V usage is TRBV3-1 and J usage is TRBJ2-2; TRBD2 might be the D (6 bases). The CDR3 is 15 residues long. The germline V and J ends were trimmed by 1 base and 2 bases, with 8 bases remaining between them. Germline V gene sequence: CDR1 LGHDT, CDR2 YNNKEL (reference sequence). CDR3 protein: CASSQGAGNTGELFF. The CDR3 nucleotides read TGTGCCAGCAGCCAAGGTGCGGGAAACACCGGGGAGCTGTTTTTT.

The chain joins TRBV5-6 to TRBJ2-1; 15 bases are shared with TRBD2. V dropped 6 bases and J dropped 11; count of bases not matched to a gene: 9. The germline gives CDR1 SGHDT, CDR2 YYEEEE. CDR3 size: 15 residues. DNA of the CDR3: TGTGCCAGCAAGGATGGACTAGCGGGAGGGCCTAAGCAGTTCTTC. Protein: CASKDGLAGGPKQFF.

The chain links TRBV6-1 to TRBJ2-7, with 7 bases lining up with TRBD1. Trimming at V came to 4 bases and at J to 4 bases, leaving 7 bases not matched to a gene. The CDR3 is 14 amino acids. Germline V gives CDR1 MNHNS, CDR2 SASEGT. CDR3 in DNA: TGTGCCAGCAGTGTATCCGGGACAGCTTACGAGCAGTACGTC. This translates into CASSVSGTAYEQYV.

The J gene is TRBJ2-3, the V gene TRBV5-1; TRBD1 might be the D (5 bases). The CDR3 covers 15 residues. The V and J ends lost 5 bases and 0 bases respectively, with 13 bases between them. The germline CDR1 and CDR2 sequences are SGHRS and YFSETQ. The CDR3, as DNA: TGCGCCAGCAGAGTAGGGGCAGTTAGCACAGATACGCAGTATTTT. Translating gives CASRVGAVSTDTQYF.

This clonotype was detected a few times. V gene TRBV3-1 combines with J gene TRBJ2-5, with D hard to call. Trimming pared 0 bases from V and 5 bases from J, leaving 10 bases between. Germline V gene data show CDR1 as LGHDT and CDR2 as YNNKEL (reference sequence). This CDR3 region has 14 residues. CDR3 coding DNA: TGTGCCAGCAGCCAAGATGAGGTGAGGGAGACCCAGTACTTC. Amino acid sequence: CASSQDEVRETQYF.

This clonotype turned up a few times. Being one base from a much bigger clone, this may be a read error. The chain has TRBV5-1 and TRBJ2-1; 9 nucleotides line up with TRBD2. The germline V gene encodes CDR1 SGHRS and CDR2 YFSETQ. This CDR3 is built from 16 residues. Unmatched junction bases numbered 8, after V lost 4 bases and J lost 3 bases. In DNA form, the CDR3 reads TGCGCCAGCAGCATGGCCGGGACTAGCTTCTACAATGAGCAGTTCTTC. Amino acids: CASSMAGTSFYNEQFF.

V and J are TRBV5-5 and TRBJ1-1; D not certain. The CDR3 is 15 amino acids. Germline lookup yields CDR1 SGHKS and CDR2 YYEKEE (reference sequence). Trimming took 1 base from V and 7 from J, leaving 17 bases between them. CDR3 in DNA: TGTGCCAGCAGCTTGCTAGCTGATTGGAGAAGTGAAGCTTTCTTT. This gives the protein CASSLLADWRSEAFF.

This clonotype was seen only a few times. V is TRBV7-9 and J is TRBJ1-3; TRBD1 is a possible D gene (5 bases). CDR3 length: 14 residues. Per germline, CDR1 SEHNR and CDR2 FQNEAQ (reference sequence). The V end was cut by 8 bases, the J end by 2 bases, with 13 bases between. The CDR3 loop reads CASLGTGTGNTIYF. Here the CDR3 DNA reads TGTGCCAGCTTGGGGACGGGCACTGGAAACACCATATATTTT.

The V call is TRBV7-2, the J call TRBJ1-2; D call uncertain. Per germline, CDR1 SGHTA and CDR2 FQGNSA. Trimming stripped 2 bases from V and 4 bases from J, with 8 bases between. The CDR3 runs to 13 residues. The CDR3 spells CASSLTRSYGYTF. In DNA, the CDR3 is TGTGCCAGCAGCTTAACCCGGAGCTATGGCTACACCTTC.

In its sample, this clonotype was seen many times. This chain joins TRBV7-7 and TRBJ2-5; 8 bases match TRBD1. This CDR3 is built from 13 residues. V shed 5 bases, J shed 5 bases, and the junction held 4 bases outside the gene matches. The germline V gene has CDR1 SSHAT and CDR2 FNYEAQ (reference sequence). The CDR3 DNA reads TGTGCCAGCAGCGCGGACAGGGACGAGACCCAGTACTTC. This sequence encodes CASSADRDETQYF.

The V gene is TRBV7-9, the J gene TRBJ1-1; a weak D match, TRBD1 (6 bases). The CDR3 loop spans 14 amino acids. Trimming took 5 bases from V and 5 from J, leaving 15 bases between them. In germline, CDR1 is SEHNR, CDR2 FQNEAQ (reference sequence). CDR3 in DNA: TGTGCCAGCAGCCCCACAGGGAGGGGGACTGAAGCTTTCTTT. Translation: CASSPTGRGTEAFF.

In its sample, this clonotype was seen once. This sequence joins TRBV24-1 and TRBJ2-5; 9 bases fit TRBD1. Trimming took 3 bases from V and 4 from J; bases not matched to a gene: 11. This CDR3 has 17 amino acids. In germline, CDR1 is KGHDR, CDR2 SFDVKD. The CDR3 reads CATSDGGTGTLGETQYF. The CDR3 DNA follows: TGTGCCACCAGTGATGGGGGGACAGGGACTTTGGGAGAGACCCAGTACTTC.

This chain uses TRBV18 with TRBJ1-5; the D gene is possibly TRBD1 (6 bases). Trimming removed 0 bases from V and 3 bases from J, with 12 bases in between. Per germline, CDR1 KGHSH and CDR2 LQKENI. This CDR3 spans 16 amino acids. The CDR3, as DNA: TGTGCCAGCTCACCACCCCCAGGGGCCCTCAATCAGCCCCAGCATTTT. This encodes CASSPPPGALNQPQHF. Complete variable domain (other parts from reference TRBV18 and TRBJ1-5): NAGVMQNPRHLVRRRGQEARLRCSPMKGHSHVYWYRQLPEEGLKFMVYLQKENIIDESGMPKERFSAEFPKEGPSILRIQQVVRGDSAAYFCASSPPPGALNQPQHFGDGTRLSIL.

In this sample, this clonotype turned up a few times. The J gene is TRBJ2-1, the V gene TRBV12-3 or TRBV12-4, with D hard to call. This CDR3 spans 15 amino acids. The V and J ends lost 4 bases and 7 bases respectively, with 17 bases between them. CDR3 coding DNA: TGTGCCAGCAGTTCTCGAACTCCCTCTTGGAATGAGCAGTTCTTC. It translates to CASSSRTPSWNEQFF.

The chain uses TRBV7-9 and TRBJ2-7, with D possibly being TRBD1 (8 bases). The CDR3 extends over 13 amino acids. V was clipped by 5 bases and J by 4 bases, with 12 bases between them. CDR1 is SEHNR, CDR2 FQNEAQ, per germline (reference sequence). CDR3 loop: CASSLQGGYEQYF. CDR3 coding DNA: TGTGCCAGCAGCCTACAGGGGGGGTACGAGCAGTACTTC.

This clonotype was observed once. This chain connects TRBV3-1 to TRBJ2-5; TRBD2 matches at 14 bases. Germline V gives CDR1 LGHDT, CDR2 YNNKEL (reference sequence). The junction had 3 bases not matched to a gene; V was cut back by 1 base and J by 5 bases. The CDR3 sequence is 16 residues long. In nucleotides, the CDR3 is TGTGCCAGCAGCCAAGGGAGGACTAGCGGGAGGGAGACCCAGTACTTC. It encodes CASSQGRTSGRETQYF.

With respect to this clonotype: A much larger clone is a single base away; this may be a read error. V and J are TRBV29-1 and TRBJ2-5; the D gene is possibly TRBD1 (6 bases). This CDR3 region has 14 residues. CDR1 is SQVTM, CDR2 ANQGSEA, per germline. CDR3 amino acids: CSVGDIWYHETQYF. As DNA, the CDR3 is TGCAGCGTGGGGGACATCTGGTACCATGAGACCCAGTACTTC.